These T cell receptor beta chains were read from a single sample in a study of blood T cell repertoires in COVID-19. Clones were sequenced by immunoSEQ multiplex PCR, and TCRdb holds only the in-frame ones, with some missing. The profile covers hundreds of thousands of clones, with about 85% appearing a single time and under 2% taken by the ten largest. Sequenced input: PBMCs or T cells enriched from blood (not recorded which). The receptor set was obtained from a woman younger than 45 who had been exposed to COVID-19. Both conserved end residues are part of each CDR3. Each record gives: clone size, V gene, D gene, J gene, CDR3 protein, CDR3 DNA. A D gene is named only where the DNA matches it firmly. Not every row has a clone size; where given, it reads once, few, many or a size class.

-,TRBV30,-,TRBJ1-1,CAWSVNGNTEAFF,TGTGCCTGGAGTGTAAACGGTAACACTGAAGCTTTCTTT
many,TRBV11-2,-,TRBJ2-1,CASSLDGQYNEQFF,TGTGCCAGCAGCTTAGACGGACAATACAATGAGCAGTTCTTC
-,TRBV3-1/TRBV3-2,TRBD2,TRBJ2-3,CASGRALVTDTQYF,TGTGCCAGCGGGAGGGCCTTAGTCACAGATACGCAGTATTTT
-,TRBV2,-,TRBJ2-5,CASSEWRVQETQYF,TGTGCCAGCAGTGAATGGAGGGTCCAAGAGACCCAGTACTTC
-,TRBV28,-,TRBJ2-7,CASSLGRSKGGELYF,TGTGCCAGCAGTCTGGGAAGGTCCAAAGGGGGAGAGCTGTACTTC
-,TRBV7-9,-,TRBJ1-2,CASSLAQGPNYGYTF,TGTGCCAGCAGCTTAGCGCAGGGCCCAAACTATGGCTACACCTTC
-,TRBV28,-,TRBJ1-5,CASSFSGRGGQPQHF,TGTGCCAGCAGTTTTTCTGGCAGGGGCGGTCAGCCCCAGCATTTT
-,TRBV7-9,-,TRBJ2-7,CASSLDLLKYF,TGTGCCAGCAGCTTAGACTTACTCAAGTACTTC
-,TRBV18,-,TRBJ2-1,CASSPPAGAEQFF,TGTGCCAGCTCACCCCCCGCGGGTGCTGAGCAGTTCTTC
-,TRBV5-1,TRBD1,TRBJ2-3,CASSTGTGADTQYF,TGCGCCAGCAGCACTGGGACAGGGGCAGATACGCAGTATTTT
-,TRBV18,TRBD1,TRBJ2-4,CASSPRGQGATGKNIQYF,TGTGCCAGCTCCCCTCGCGGACAGGGGGCTACGGGCAAAAACATTCAGTACTTC
many,TRBV2,TRBD2,TRBJ2-7,CASSVTSVSPLEQYF,TGTGCCAGCAGTGTCACTAGCGTTTCCCCACTCGAGCAGTACTTC
few,TRBV2,-,TRBJ1-4,CASSVGFGGKLFF,TGTGCCAGCAGTGTGGGGTTCGGGGGAAAACTGTTTTTT
once,TRBV28,-,TRBJ1-1,CASSGGGQTGTEAFF,TGTGCCAGCAGCGGGGGGGGCCAAACGGGCACTGAAGCTTTCTTT
-,TRBV18,TRBD1,TRBJ2-5,CASSPPTGGGETQYF,TGTGCCAGCTCACCTCCTACAGGGGGCGGCGAGACCCAGTACTTC
-,TRBV11-2,-,TRBJ1-2,CASSLDRVNYGYTF,TGTGCCAGCAGCTTAGACCGGGTAAACTATGGCTACACCTTC
-,TRBV4-3,-,TRBJ2-7,CASSQDQGPSYEQYF,TGCGCCAGCAGCCAAGATCAGGGTCCCTCCTACGAGCAGTACTTC
-,TRBV3-1/TRBV3-2,-,TRBJ2-3,CASSQTLDRTDTQYF,TGTGCCAGCAGCCAAACACTAGACCGCACAGATACGCAGTATTTT
-,TRBV9,TRBD1,TRBJ1-3,CASSVEQGISGNTIYF,TGTGCCAGCAGCGTAGAACAGGGGATTTCTGGAAACACCATATATTTT
few,TRBV9,-,TRBJ2-7,CASSLNYEQYF,TGTGCCAGCAGCCTTAACTACGAGCAGTACTTC
-,TRBV19,TRBD2,TRBJ2-7,CASRAGGEQYF,TGTGCCAGTAGGGCGGGGGGCGAGCAGTACTTC
-,TRBV14,-,TRBJ2-2,CASSQDESRVRTGELFF,TGTGCCAGCAGCCAAGATGAGTCCAGGGTACGCACCGGGGAGCTGTTTTTT
-,TRBV5-1,-,TRBJ1-1,CASSPGLGGGLDTEAFF,TGCGCCAGCAGCCCCGGCCTTGGGGGGGGGCTTGACACTGAAGCTTTCTTT
-,TRBV30,-,TRBJ1-6,CAWRPLSGSYNSPLHF,TGTGCCTGGAGACCGCTGTCAGGCTCCTATAATTCACCCCTCCACTTT
-,TRBV28,-,TRBJ1-2,CASLTNYGYTF,TGTGCCAGCCTAACGAACTATGGCTACACCTTC
-,TRBV30,-,TRBJ1-3,CAWLSFLGEGAGNTIYF,TGTGCCTGGTTGTCCTTCCTCGGAGAGGGAGCTGGCAACACCATATATTTT
-,TRBV5-1,-,TRBJ1-2,CASSVDRRGYTF,TGCGCCAGCAGCGTGGACAGACGTGGCTACACCTTC
once,TRBV7-2,TRBD1,TRBJ2-7,CASSLTGTGEQYF,TGTGCCAGCAGCTTGACAGGGACCGGCGAGCAGTACTTC
-,TRBV5-6,TRBD2,TRBJ2-1,CASSLTSGRASLNEQFF,TGTGCCAGCAGCTTGACTAGCGGGAGGGCCTCTTTGAATGAGCAGTTCTTC
-,TRBV19,TRBD2,TRBJ2-3,CASSIFGGRAADTQYF,TGTGCCAGTAGTATTTTCGGCGGGAGGGCCGCAGATACGCAGTATTTT
-,TRBV30,-,TRBJ2-7,CAWSLGATYEQYF,TGTGCCTGGAGTTTGGGGGCCACCTACGAGCAGTACTTC
-,TRBV30,TRBD1,TRBJ1-3,CAWTITGGAGNTIYF,TGTGCCTGGACCATTACAGGGGGCGCTGGAAACACCATATATTTT
-,TRBV28,-,TRBJ2-1,CASSPTSNEQFF,TGTGCCAGCAGTCCGACTAGTAATGAGCAGTTCTTC
-,TRBV19,TRBD1,TRBJ2-3,CASSPHRTGVSSTDTQYF,TGTGCCAGTAGTCCCCACCGGACAGGGGTTAGTAGCACAGATACGCAGTATTTT
once,TRBV6-5,TRBD1,TRBJ1-4,CASSYGTGPNEKLFF,TGTGCCAGCAGTTATGGGACAGGCCCAAATGAAAAACTGTTTTTT
-,TRBV7-3,-,TRBJ2-5,CASSLESAYQETQYF,TGTGCCAGCAGCTTAGAGAGTGCGTACCAAGAGACCCAGTACTTC
-,TRBV18,-,TRBJ1-2,CASSQLLSYGYTF,TGTGCCAGCTCACAGCTGCTAAGCTATGGCTACACCTTC
-,TRBV27,-,TRBJ1-1,CASSLLGAWDTEAFF,TGTGCCAGCAGTTTATTGGGGGCGTGGGACACTGAAGCTTTCTTT
-,TRBV3-1/TRBV3-2,TRBD2,TRBJ2-7,CASSQEIAGGSEQYF,TGTGCCAGCAGCCAAGAGATAGCGGGGGGCTCCGAGCAGTACTTC
-,TRBV30,-,TRBJ1-5,CAWGPSLNQPQHF,TGTGCCTGGGGTCCGAGCCTCAATCAGCCCCAGCATTTT
-,TRBV5-1,TRBD2,TRBJ2-7,CASSPGTSGNYEQYF,TGCGCCAGCAGCCCGGGGACTAGCGGGAACTACGAGCAGTACTTC
-,TRBV28,TRBD1,TRBJ1-2,CARGQGTYGYTF,TGTGCCAGGGGACAGGGGACCTATGGCTACACCTTC
once,TRBV6-4,TRBD2,TRBJ2-7,CASSRGENYEQYF,TGTGCCAGCTCCCGGGGGGAAAACTACGAGCAGTACTTC
few,TRBV30,TRBD1,TRBJ1-2,CAWRAQGEYRYTF,TGTGCCTGGAGGGCCCAGGGGGAGTATCGCTACACCTTC
-,TRBV7-9,TRBD1,TRBJ1-2,CASSRDREYGYTF,TGTGCCAGCAGCCGGGACAGGGAATATGGCTACACCTTC
-,TRBV6-2/TRBV6-3,TRBD2,TRBJ2-7,CASSATSGRRGSYEQYF,TGTGCCAGCAGTGCGACTAGCGGGAGGAGGGGCTCCTACGAGCAGTACTTC
once,TRBV1,-,TRBJ2-7,CTSSQEEKQPTRTYEQYF,TGCACCAGCAGCCAAGAAGAGAAACAGCCAACCAGAACCTACGAGCAGTACTTC
-,TRBV6-5,TRBD1,TRBJ1-6,CASYETGGSNSPLHF,TGTGCCAGCTACGAGACAGGGGGAAGTAATTCACCCCTCCACTTT
-,TRBV5-5,-,TRBJ1-1,CASSLVGDLNTEAFF,TGTGCCAGCAGCTTGGTAGGTGACTTGAACACTGAAGCTTTCTTT
-,TRBV6-6,-,TRBJ2-7,CASGVSGLTYEQYF,TGTGCCAGCGGCGTTAGCGGTTTAACCTACGAGCAGTACTTC
-,TRBV15,-,TRBJ1-6,CATSRDRGGQYVSPLHF,TGTGCCACCAGCAGAGATAGGGGAGGACAATATGTTTCACCCCTCCACTTT